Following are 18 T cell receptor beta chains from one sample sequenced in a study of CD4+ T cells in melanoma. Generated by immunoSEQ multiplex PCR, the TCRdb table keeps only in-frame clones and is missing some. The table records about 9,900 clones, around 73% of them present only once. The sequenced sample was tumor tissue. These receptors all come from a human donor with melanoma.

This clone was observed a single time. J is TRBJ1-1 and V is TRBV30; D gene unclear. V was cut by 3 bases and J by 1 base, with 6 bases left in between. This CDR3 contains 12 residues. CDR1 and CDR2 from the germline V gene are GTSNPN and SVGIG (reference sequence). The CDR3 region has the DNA TGTGCCTGGAGGGCCGGGAACACTGAAGCTTTCTTT. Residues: CAWRAGNTEAFF. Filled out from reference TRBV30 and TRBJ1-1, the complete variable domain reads SQTIHQWPATLVQPVGSPLSLECTVEGTSNPNLYWYRQAAGRGLQLLFYSVGIGQISSEVPQNLSASRPQDRQFILSSKKLLLSDSGFYLCAWRAGNTEAFFGQGTRLTVV.

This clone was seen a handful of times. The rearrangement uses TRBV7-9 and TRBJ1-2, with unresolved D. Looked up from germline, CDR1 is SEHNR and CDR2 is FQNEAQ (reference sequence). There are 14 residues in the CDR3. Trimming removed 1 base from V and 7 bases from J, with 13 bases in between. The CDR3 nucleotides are TGTGCCAGCAGCTTAGAGTTACCGTCGGCTGGCTACACCTTC. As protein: CASSLELPSAGYTF.

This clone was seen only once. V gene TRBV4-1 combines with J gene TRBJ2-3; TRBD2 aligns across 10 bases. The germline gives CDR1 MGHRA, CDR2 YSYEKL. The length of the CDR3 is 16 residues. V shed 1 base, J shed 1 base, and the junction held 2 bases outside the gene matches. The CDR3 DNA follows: TGCGCCAGCAGCCAAGTGGGGACTAGCGGCACAGATACGCAGTATTTT. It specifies CASSQVGTSGTDTQYF.

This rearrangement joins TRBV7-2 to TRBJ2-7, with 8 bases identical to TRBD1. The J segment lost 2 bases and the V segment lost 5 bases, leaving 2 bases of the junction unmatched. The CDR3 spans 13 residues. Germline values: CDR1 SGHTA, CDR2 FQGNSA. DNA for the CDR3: TGTGCCAGCAGCGTGGGACAGGCCTACGAGCAGTACTTC. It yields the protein CASSVGQAYEQYF.

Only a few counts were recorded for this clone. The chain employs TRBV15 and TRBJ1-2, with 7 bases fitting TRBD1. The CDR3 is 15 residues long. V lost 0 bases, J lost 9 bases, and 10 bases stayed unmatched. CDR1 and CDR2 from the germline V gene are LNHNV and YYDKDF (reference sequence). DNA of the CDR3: TGTGCCACCAGCAGAGATGGAGAAGGGGGCGGTAGCTACACCTTC. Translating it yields CATSRDGEGGGSYTF.

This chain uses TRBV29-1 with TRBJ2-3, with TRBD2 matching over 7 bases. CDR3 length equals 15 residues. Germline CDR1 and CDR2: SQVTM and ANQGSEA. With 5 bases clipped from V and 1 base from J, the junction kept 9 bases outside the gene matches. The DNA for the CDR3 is TGCAGCGTTCTCGGATCGGCGGGGGGCACAGATACGCAGTATTTT. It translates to CSVLGSAGGTDTQYF.

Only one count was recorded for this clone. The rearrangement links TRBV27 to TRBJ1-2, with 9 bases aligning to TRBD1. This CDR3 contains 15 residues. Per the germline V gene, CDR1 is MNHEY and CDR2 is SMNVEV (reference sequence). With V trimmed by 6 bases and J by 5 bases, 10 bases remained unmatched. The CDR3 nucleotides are TGTGCCAGCAGACCACAGGGGGCCGGCCTATATGGCTACACCTTC. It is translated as CASRPQGAGLYGYTF.

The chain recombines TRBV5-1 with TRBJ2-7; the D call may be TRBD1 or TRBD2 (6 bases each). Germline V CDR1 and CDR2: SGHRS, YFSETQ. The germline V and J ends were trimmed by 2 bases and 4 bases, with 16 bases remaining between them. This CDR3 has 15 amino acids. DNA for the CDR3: TGCGCCAGCAGCTTAAACGGGGGCCGCAGTTACGAGCAGTACTTC. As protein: CASSLNGGRSYEQYF. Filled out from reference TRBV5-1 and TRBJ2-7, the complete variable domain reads KAGVTQTPRYLIKTRGQQVTLSCSPISGHRSVSWYQQTPGQGLQFLFEYFSETQRNKGNFPGRFSGRQFSNSRSEMNVSTLELGDSALYLCASSLNGGRSYEQYFGPGTRLTVT.

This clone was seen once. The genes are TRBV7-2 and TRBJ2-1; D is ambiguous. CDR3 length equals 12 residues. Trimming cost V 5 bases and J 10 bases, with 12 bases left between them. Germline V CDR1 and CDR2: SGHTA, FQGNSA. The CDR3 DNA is TGTGCCAGCAGCCAATATGGTGGAGAGCAGTTCTTC. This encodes CASSQYGGEQFF.

In DNA, the CDR3 is TGTGCCAGCAGCGACCGAACCGGGACAGGGAGGACCTACGAGCAGTACTTC. It yields the protein CASSDRTGTGRTYEQYF. The chain links TRBV7-9 to TRBJ2-7, with 9 positions matching TRBD1. In germline, CDR1 is SEHNR, CDR2 FQNEAQ (reference sequence). V lost 5 bases and J lost 2; bases outside the gene matches: 13. The CDR3 runs 17 residues.

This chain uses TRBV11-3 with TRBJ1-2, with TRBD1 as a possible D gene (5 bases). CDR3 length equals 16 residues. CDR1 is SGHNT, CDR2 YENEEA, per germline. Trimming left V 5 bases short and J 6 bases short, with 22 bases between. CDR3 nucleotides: TGTGCCAGCAGCCCGGAGGGAGCGGGGGTATGGGATGGCTACACCTTC. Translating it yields CASSPEGAGVWDGYTF.

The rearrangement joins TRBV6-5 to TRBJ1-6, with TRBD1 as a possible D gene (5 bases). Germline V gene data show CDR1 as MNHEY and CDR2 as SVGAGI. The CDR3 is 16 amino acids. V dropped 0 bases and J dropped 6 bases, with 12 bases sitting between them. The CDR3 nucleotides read TGTGCCAGCAGTTACTCCACGGGACGGGCTAATTCACCCCTCCACTTT. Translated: CASSYSTGRANSPLHF.

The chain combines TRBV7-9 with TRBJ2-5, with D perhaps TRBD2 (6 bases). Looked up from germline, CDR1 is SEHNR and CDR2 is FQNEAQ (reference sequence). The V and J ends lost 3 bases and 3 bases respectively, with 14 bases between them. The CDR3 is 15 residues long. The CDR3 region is CASSFWLSGEETQYF. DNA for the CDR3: TGTGCCAGCAGCTTTTGGTTATCGGGGGAAGAGACCCAGTACTTC. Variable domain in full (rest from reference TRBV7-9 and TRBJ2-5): DTGVSQNPRHKITKRGQNVTFRCDPISEHNRLYWYRQTLGQGPEFLTYFQNEAQLEKSRLLSDRFSAERPKGSFSTLEIQRTEQGDSAMYLCASSFWLSGEETQYFGPGTRLLVL.

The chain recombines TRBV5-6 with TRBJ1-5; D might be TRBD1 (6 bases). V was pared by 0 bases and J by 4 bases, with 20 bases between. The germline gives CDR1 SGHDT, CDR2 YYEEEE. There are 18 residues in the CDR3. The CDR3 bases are TGTGCCAGCAGCTTGGGGGGTCGGGGGGCAGGAGGGAATCAGCCCCAGCATTTT. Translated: CASSLGGRGAGGNQPQHF.

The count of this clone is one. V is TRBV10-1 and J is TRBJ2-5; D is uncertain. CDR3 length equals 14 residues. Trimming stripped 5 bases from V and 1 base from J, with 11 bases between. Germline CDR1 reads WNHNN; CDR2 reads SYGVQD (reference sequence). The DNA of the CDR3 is TGCGCCAGCAGTCGGTCCGGGTCCCAAGAGACCCAGTACTTC. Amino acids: CASSRSGSQETQYF.

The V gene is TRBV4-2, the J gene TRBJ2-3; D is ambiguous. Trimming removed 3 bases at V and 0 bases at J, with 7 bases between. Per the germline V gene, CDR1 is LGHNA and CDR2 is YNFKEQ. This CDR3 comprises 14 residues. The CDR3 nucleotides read TGTGCCAGCAGCCATCTAGGGAGCACAGATACGCAGTATTTT. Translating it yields CASSHLGSTDTQYF.

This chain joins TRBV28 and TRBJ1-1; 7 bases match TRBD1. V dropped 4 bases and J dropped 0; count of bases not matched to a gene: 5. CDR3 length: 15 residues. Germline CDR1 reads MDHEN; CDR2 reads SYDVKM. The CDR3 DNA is TGTGCCAGCAGTTCTCCCACAGGGGTGAACACTGAAGCTTTCTTT. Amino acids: CASSSPTGVNTEAFF.

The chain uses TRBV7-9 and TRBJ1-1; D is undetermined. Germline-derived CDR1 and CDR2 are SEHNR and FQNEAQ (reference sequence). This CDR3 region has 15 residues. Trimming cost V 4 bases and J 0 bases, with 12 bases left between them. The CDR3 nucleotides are TGTGCCAGCAGCTCCGGGAGCCAGATGAACACTGAAGCTTTCTTT. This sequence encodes CASSSGSQMNTEAFF.